These T cell receptor beta chains were read from a single sample in a study of vaccination and CD4 T cells after COVID-19. TCRdb independently ran MiXCR on the PCR reads; one entry per CDR3 protein. This table holds 15,000 to 20,000 distinct CDR3 sequences, approximately 53% found once. These TCRs' antigens remain unknown. Sequenced sample: CD4+ T cells from blood, cultured in vitro. The receptors stem from a human donor who had recovered from COVID-19. The CDR3 runs from the conserved cysteine through the conserved F or W. A D gene is named only where the DNA matches it firmly. Part of the rows lack a size; the others show once, few, many or a class for expanded clones.

clone_size: -
d_call: TRBD1
v_call: TRBV19
j_call: TRBJ1-2
cdr3_nt: TGTGCCAGTAGTAATCAGGGGGAAGACTATGGCTACACCTTC
cdr3_aa: CASSNQGEDYGYTF

clone_size: -
d_call: -
v_call: TRBV9
j_call: TRBJ1-5
cdr3_nt: TGTGCCAGCAGCGTAGAGGACAGCCCCAGTCAGCCCCAGCATTTT
cdr3_aa: CASSVEDSPSQPQHF

clone_size: -
d_call: TRBD1
v_call: TRBV24-1
j_call: TRBJ1-5
cdr3_nt: TGTGCCACCAGTGATTCACAACAGGGGCGAGGTCAGCCCCAGCATTTT
cdr3_aa: CATSDSQQGRGQPQHF

clone_size: few
d_call: -
v_call: TRBV25-1
j_call: TRBJ1-5
cdr3_nt: TGTGCCAGCAGACCAAGGTATAGCAATCAGCCCCAGCATTTT
cdr3_aa: CASRPRYSNQPQHF

clone_size: -
d_call: -
v_call: TRBV30
j_call: TRBJ2-5
cdr3_nt: TGTGCCTGGAGTTGGGGGGAGACCCAGTACTTC
cdr3_aa: CAWSWGETQYF

clone_size: -
d_call: TRBD1
v_call: TRBV7-2
j_call: TRBJ2-7
cdr3_nt: TGTGCCAGCAGCTTAACCGCGACAGGGGGCGCTTGGTACGAGCAGTACTTC
cdr3_aa: CASSLTATGGAWYEQYF

clone_size: -
d_call: -
v_call: TRBV9
j_call: TRBJ2-1
cdr3_nt: TGTGCCAGCAGCGTCCGGTCTGAGAGCTCCTACAATGAGCAGTTCTTC
cdr3_aa: CASSVRSESSYNEQFF

clone_size: few
d_call: -
v_call: TRBV27
j_call: TRBJ2-4
cdr3_nt: TGTGCCAGCAACGGGGGCGGGAGCAACATTCAGTACTTC
cdr3_aa: CASNGGGSNIQYF

clone_size: -
d_call: -
v_call: TRBV7-3
j_call: TRBJ2-7
cdr3_nt: TGTGCCAGCAGCCCCGGAGGGGGGCATCCTCTCTCCCACGAGCAGTACTTC
cdr3_aa: CASSPGGGHPLSHEQYF

clone_size: few
d_call: -
v_call: TRBV2
j_call: TRBJ1-1
cdr3_nt: TGTGCCAGCAGTGCCATCAGGGTTTTCGGCACTGAAGCTTTCTTT
cdr3_aa: CASSAIRVFGTEAFF

clone_size: few
d_call: -
v_call: TRBV7-2
j_call: TRBJ1-2
cdr3_nt: TGTGCCAGCAGCCCAGTACGACGGGCAGACTATGGCTACACCTTC
cdr3_aa: CASSPVRRADYGYTF

clone_size: -
d_call: TRBD1
v_call: TRBV27
j_call: TRBJ1-5
cdr3_nt: TGTGCCAGCCGATCGCTGGGACAGGGGAATCAGCCCCAGCATTTT
cdr3_aa: CASRSLGQGNQPQHF

clone_size: -
d_call: -
v_call: TRBV18
j_call: TRBJ2-3
cdr3_nt: TGTGCCAGCTCACCAGAGATGACAGATACGCAGTATTTT
cdr3_aa: CASSPEMTDTQYF

clone_size: -
d_call: TRBD1
v_call: TRBV5-1
j_call: TRBJ1-2
cdr3_nt: TGCGCCAGCAGCTTGGCTTGGGGACAGGGGTCTGGCTACACCTTC
cdr3_aa: CASSLAWGQGSGYTF

clone_size: -
d_call: TRBD2
v_call: TRBV6-1
j_call: TRBJ2-3
cdr3_nt: TGTGCCAGCGCGATAGCGGGGGGGGGCGCAGATACGCAGTATTTT
cdr3_aa: CASAIAGGGADTQYF

clone_size: once
d_call: -
v_call: TRBV11-3
j_call: TRBJ1-2
cdr3_nt: TGTGCCAGCAGCCCAACCACAGGGTCTAACTATGGCTACACCTTC
cdr3_aa: CASSPTTGSNYGYTF

clone_size: -
d_call: -
v_call: TRBV29-1
j_call: TRBJ1-2
cdr3_nt: TGCAGCGTCCCAAAAGGACAGCTAGGCTACACCTTC
cdr3_aa: CSVPKGQLGYTF

clone_size: -
d_call: -
v_call: TRBV7-9
j_call: TRBJ2-1
cdr3_nt: TGTGCCAGCAGGCCGACAGGAAATGAGCAGTTCTTC
cdr3_aa: CASRPTGNEQFF

clone_size: once
d_call: -
v_call: TRBV9
j_call: TRBJ2-7
cdr3_nt: TGTGCCAGCAGCGTAGGTAGCGACCTAGGGGAGCAGTACTTC
cdr3_aa: CASSVGSDLGEQYF

clone_size: -
d_call: -
v_call: TRBV5-1
j_call: TRBJ2-7
cdr3_nt: TGCGCCAGCAGCTTATCAGTGGGGGCTTCCTACGAGCAGTACTTC
cdr3_aa: CASSLSVGASYEQYF

clone_size: -
d_call: -
v_call: TRBV5-8
j_call: TRBJ1-2
cdr3_nt: TGTGCCAGCAGCTTGGAGGGGGGGCCCTTCTATGGCTACACCTTC
cdr3_aa: CASSLEGGPFYGYTF

clone_size: -
d_call: -
v_call: TRBV20-1
j_call: TRBJ2-7
cdr3_nt: TGCAGTGCTAGGGGTGGGACTGTTAACTACGAGCAGTACTTC
cdr3_aa: CSARGGTVNYEQYF

clone_size: -
d_call: -
v_call: TRBV6-2/TRBV6-3
j_call: TRBJ1-1
cdr3_nt: TGTGCCAGCAGTATGGGGGGCTACACTGAAGCTTTCTTT
cdr3_aa: CASSMGGYTEAFF

clone_size: few
d_call: -
v_call: TRBV24-1
j_call: TRBJ1-1
cdr3_nt: TGTGCCACCTGGGACGGGAACACTGAAGCTTTCTTT
cdr3_aa: CATWDGNTEAFF

clone_size: once
d_call: -
v_call: TRBV2
j_call: TRBJ2-2
cdr3_nt: TGTGCCAGCAGTGAACGATCGGGAAACACCGGGGAGCTGTTTTTT
cdr3_aa: CASSERSGNTGELFF

clone_size: -
d_call: -
v_call: TRBV20-1
j_call: TRBJ1-2
cdr3_nt: TGCAGTGTTAGAACCCCTGGTTGGACCTTC
cdr3_aa: CSVRTPGWTF

clone_size: -
d_call: TRBD2
v_call: TRBV19
j_call: TRBJ2-1
cdr3_nt: TGTGCCAGTAGTGTCTCTCTAAGCGGGGGGGAGCAGTTCTTC
cdr3_aa: CASSVSLSGGEQFF

clone_size: few
d_call: -
v_call: TRBV5-4
j_call: TRBJ1-1
cdr3_nt: TGTGCCAGCAGCCCGTGGGCGGGTGAAGCTTTCTTT
cdr3_aa: CASSPWAGEAFF

clone_size: -
d_call: TRBD1
v_call: TRBV6-5
j_call: TRBJ1-2
cdr3_nt: TGTGCCAGCAGTTACTCACAAGGACAGGGGGACTATGGCTACACCTTC
cdr3_aa: CASSYSQGQGDYGYTF

clone_size: -
d_call: TRBD1
v_call: TRBV20-1
j_call: TRBJ2-5
cdr3_nt: TGCAGTGCGCCCGGGACAGGGGGAGAGACCCAGTACTTC
cdr3_aa: CSAPGTGGETQYF

clone_size: -
d_call: TRBD2
v_call: TRBV7-3
j_call: TRBJ2-3
cdr3_nt: TGTGCCAGCAGCTTAGCGGGAGGGCCGACAGATACGCAGTATTTT
cdr3_aa: CASSLAGGPTDTQYF

clone_size: few
d_call: -
v_call: TRBV15
j_call: TRBJ1-2
cdr3_nt: TGTGCCACCAGCAGAGATCGGGGACACAGCTATGGCTACACCTTC
cdr3_aa: CATSRDRGHSYGYTF

clone_size: once
d_call: -
v_call: TRBV6-5
j_call: TRBJ2-2
cdr3_nt: TGTGCCAGCAGTTACGCGGGACGGAACACCGGGGAGCTGTTTTTT
cdr3_aa: CASSYAGRNTGELFF

clone_size: -
d_call: TRBD2
v_call: TRBV3-1
j_call: TRBJ2-3
cdr3_nt: TGTGCCAGCAGCCCGTGGGGGGGTGGGCATCTAGCGGGAGACTATAGTGATACAGATACGCAGTATTTT
cdr3_aa: CASSPWGGGHLAGDYSDTDTQYF

clone_size: -
d_call: TRBD2
v_call: TRBV27
j_call: TRBJ2-1
cdr3_nt: TGTGCCAGCAGTTTTACCTATACTAGCGGGAGGTTCTACAATGAGCAGTTCTTC
cdr3_aa: CASSFTYTSGRFYNEQFF

clone_size: once
d_call: TRBD1
v_call: TRBV11-1
j_call: TRBJ2-7
cdr3_nt: TGTGCCAGCAGGAGAATTAGGGGGACAGTCGGCTACGAGCAGTACTTC
cdr3_aa: CASRRIRGTVGYEQYF

clone_size: -
d_call: TRBD2
v_call: TRBV4-3
j_call: TRBJ2-5
cdr3_nt: TGCGCCAGCAGCCAAGCCATTGCTGGCGGGGGTAAAGAGACCCAGTACTTC
cdr3_aa: CASSQAIAGGGKETQYF

clone_size: -
d_call: -
v_call: TRBV6-1
j_call: TRBJ1-1
cdr3_nt: TGTGCCAGCAGACGCGGGGTCAATTCTGAAGCTTTCTTT
cdr3_aa: CASRRGVNSEAFF

clone_size: few
d_call: -
v_call: TRBV27
j_call: TRBJ1-2
cdr3_nt: TGTGCCATCTACAGCCGCCCTAGTGGCTACACCTTC
cdr3_aa: CAIYSRPSGYTF

clone_size: -
d_call: -
v_call: TRBV7-2
j_call: TRBJ2-7
cdr3_nt: TGTGCCAGCTCGTCGTCGGGGTACGAGCAGTACTTC
cdr3_aa: CASSSSGYEQYF

clone_size: few
d_call: -
v_call: TRBV6-1
j_call: TRBJ2-2
cdr3_nt: TGTGCCAGCAGTGTTCAGATGAACACCGGGGAGCTGTTTTTT
cdr3_aa: CASSVQMNTGELFF

clone_size: few
d_call: -
v_call: TRBV6-1
j_call: TRBJ2-7
cdr3_nt: TGTGCCAGCACCGGGTCCTACGAGCAGTACTTC
cdr3_aa: CASTGSYEQYF

clone_size: -
d_call: -
v_call: TRBV10-2
j_call: TRBJ2-7
cdr3_nt: TGCGCCAGCAGTGAGTCCGGGATCTGGCGGGGTTCCTACGAGCAGTACTTC
cdr3_aa: CASSESGIWRGSYEQYF

clone_size: -
d_call: -
v_call: TRBV6-1
j_call: TRBJ2-7
cdr3_nt: TGTGCCAGCAGTGAAGCGCCTGCCGTCTCCTACGAGCAGTACTTC
cdr3_aa: CASSEAPAVSYEQYF

clone_size: -
d_call: -
v_call: TRBV27
j_call: TRBJ1-4
cdr3_nt: TGTGCCAGCAGTCCGGACTTGATAACGGGGCTTTGGGAAAAACTGTTTTTT
cdr3_aa: CASSPDLITGLWEKLFF

clone_size: -
d_call: -
v_call: TRBV7-8
j_call: TRBJ2-2
cdr3_nt: TGTGCCAGCAGCCCCCAGCAGGGGCCGGGCACCGGGGAGCTGTTTTTT
cdr3_aa: CASSPQQGPGTGELFF

clone_size: -
d_call: -
v_call: TRBV7-3
j_call: TRBJ2-3
cdr3_nt: TGTGCCAGCAGCTTGTCAGAAGATACGCAGTATTTT
cdr3_aa: CASSLSEDTQYF

clone_size: -
d_call: -
v_call: TRBV6-1
j_call: TRBJ1-2
cdr3_nt: TGTGCCATCCAACAGATCCTAAACTATGGCTACACCTTC
cdr3_aa: CAIQQILNYGYTF

clone_size: -
d_call: -
v_call: TRBV11-2
j_call: TRBJ1-1
cdr3_nt: TGTGCCAGCAGCCGGCGGGCATCCGAAGCTTTCTTT
cdr3_aa: CASSRRASEAFF

clone_size: once
d_call: -
v_call: TRBV29-1
j_call: TRBJ2-2
cdr3_nt: TGCAGCGTTGGACTGCGGGGAGATAACACCGGGGAGCTGTTTTTT
cdr3_aa: CSVGLRGDNTGELFF

clone_size: few
d_call: TRBD1
v_call: TRBV27
j_call: TRBJ2-3
cdr3_nt: TGTGCCAGCAGTTTAGTTGGGACAGTTACTCCTCGGGAGTATTTT
cdr3_aa: CASSLVGTVTPREYF

clone_size: -
d_call: -
v_call: TRBV20-1
j_call: TRBJ1-6
cdr3_nt: TGCAGTGCTACCAGTAATTCACCCCTCCACTTT
cdr3_aa: CSATSNSPLHF

clone_size: few
d_call: TRBD1
v_call: TRBV2
j_call: TRBJ1-6
cdr3_nt: TGTGCCAGAAAGGGGGCGGATTATAATTCACCCCTCCACTTT
cdr3_aa: CARKGADYNSPLHF

clone_size: few
d_call: -
v_call: TRBV15
j_call: TRBJ1-5
cdr3_nt: TGTGCCACCAGCAGTACAGGGACCGGCAATCAGCCCCAGCATTTT
cdr3_aa: CATSSTGTGNQPQHF

clone_size: few
d_call: -
v_call: TRBV30
j_call: TRBJ2-5
cdr3_nt: TGTGCCGCCTTAATGGGGCTGGAGACCCAGTACTTC
cdr3_aa: CAALMGLETQYF

clone_size: -
d_call: -
v_call: TRBV19
j_call: TRBJ2-3
cdr3_nt: TGTGCCAGTAGATACATGCCTTCTAGCACAGATACGCAGTATTTT
cdr3_aa: CASRYMPSSTDTQYF

clone_size: -
d_call: -
v_call: TRBV24-1
j_call: TRBJ2-3
cdr3_nt: TGTGCCACCAGTGATTCCGGAGGGCCCGATACGCAGTATTTT
cdr3_aa: CATSDSGGPDTQYF

clone_size: -
d_call: -
v_call: TRBV29-1
j_call: TRBJ1-2
cdr3_nt: TGCAGCGGGTGGGGGACCCTCTATGGCTACACCTTC
cdr3_aa: CSGWGTLYGYTF